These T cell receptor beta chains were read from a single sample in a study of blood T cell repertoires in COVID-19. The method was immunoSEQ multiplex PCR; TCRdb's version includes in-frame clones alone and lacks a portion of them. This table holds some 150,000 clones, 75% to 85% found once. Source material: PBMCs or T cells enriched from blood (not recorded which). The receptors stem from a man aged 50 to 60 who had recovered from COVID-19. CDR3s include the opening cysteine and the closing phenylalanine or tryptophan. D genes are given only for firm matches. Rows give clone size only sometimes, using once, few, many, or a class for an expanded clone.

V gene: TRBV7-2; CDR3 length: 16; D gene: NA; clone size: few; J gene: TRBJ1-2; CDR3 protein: CASSLTGTSLNYGYTF; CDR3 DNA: TGTGCCAGCAGCTTGACTGGGACATCCTTAAACTATGGCTACACCTTC
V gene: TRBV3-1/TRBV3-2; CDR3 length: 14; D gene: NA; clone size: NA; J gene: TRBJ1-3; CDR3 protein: CASSPTADGNTIYF; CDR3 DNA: TGTGCCAGCAGCCCGACAGCCGATGGAAACACCATATATTTT
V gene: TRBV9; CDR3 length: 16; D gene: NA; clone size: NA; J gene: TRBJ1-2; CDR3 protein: CASSHPLGDKSYGYTF; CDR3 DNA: TGTGCCAGCAGCCATCCATTGGGGGACAAGTCCTATGGCTACACCTTC
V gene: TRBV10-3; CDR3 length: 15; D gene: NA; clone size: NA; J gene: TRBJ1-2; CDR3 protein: CAISESRIGSYGYTF; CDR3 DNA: TGTGCCATCAGTGAGTCTCGGATAGGGAGCTATGGCTACACCTTC
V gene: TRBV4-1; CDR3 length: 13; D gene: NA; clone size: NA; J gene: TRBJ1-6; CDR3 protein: CASSQDGNSPLHF; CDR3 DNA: TGCGCCAGCAGCCAAGATGGCAATTCACCCCTCCACTTT
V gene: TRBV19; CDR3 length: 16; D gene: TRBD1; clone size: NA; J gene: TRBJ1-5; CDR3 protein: CASSPGDRGGNQPQHF; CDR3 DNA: TGTGCCAGTAGTCCAGGGGACAGGGGAGGCAATCAGCCCCAGCATTTT
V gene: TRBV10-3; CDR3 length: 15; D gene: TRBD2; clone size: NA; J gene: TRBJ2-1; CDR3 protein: CAISDAGGGAREQFF; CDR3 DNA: TGTGCCATCAGTGACGCTGGCGGGGGGGCTCGAGAGCAGTTCTTC
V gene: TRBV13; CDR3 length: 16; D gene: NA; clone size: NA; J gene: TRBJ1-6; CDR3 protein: CASSLTGDSYNSPLHF; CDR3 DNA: TGTGCCAGCAGCTTGACCGGGGATTCCTATAATTCACCCCTCCACTTT
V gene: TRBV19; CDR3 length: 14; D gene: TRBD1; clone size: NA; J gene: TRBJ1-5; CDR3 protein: CASSNGQGNQPQHF; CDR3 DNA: TGTGCCAGTAGTAACGGACAGGGGAATCAGCCCCAGCATTTT
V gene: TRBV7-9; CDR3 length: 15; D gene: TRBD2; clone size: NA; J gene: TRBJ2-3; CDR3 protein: CASSYGTSATDTQYF; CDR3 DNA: TGTGCCAGCAGTTACGGGACTAGCGCCACAGATACGCAGTATTTT
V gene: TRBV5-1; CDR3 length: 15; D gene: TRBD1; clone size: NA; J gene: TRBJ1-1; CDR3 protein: CASSLQGAANTEAFF; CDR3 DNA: TGCGCCAGCAGCTTGCAGGGGGCCGCGAACACTGAAGCTTTCTTT
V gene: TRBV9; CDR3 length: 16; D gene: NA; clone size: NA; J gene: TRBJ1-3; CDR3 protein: CASSVAAGISGNTIYF; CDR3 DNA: TGTGCCAGCAGCGTAGCGGCAGGGATCTCTGGAAACACCATATATTTT
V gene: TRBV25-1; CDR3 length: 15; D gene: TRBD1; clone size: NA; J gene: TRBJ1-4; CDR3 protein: CASQTWTGASEKLFF; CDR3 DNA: TGTGCCAGCCAAACATGGACAGGGGCTAGTGAAAAACTGTTTTTT
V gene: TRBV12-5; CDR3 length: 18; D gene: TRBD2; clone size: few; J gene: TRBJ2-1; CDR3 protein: CASGLTGLAGKSYNEQFF; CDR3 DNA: TGTGCTAGTGGTTTGACGGGACTAGCGGGGAAGTCATACAATGAGCAGTTCTTC
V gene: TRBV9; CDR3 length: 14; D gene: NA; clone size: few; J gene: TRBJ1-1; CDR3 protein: CASSVVLGATEAFF; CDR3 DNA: TGTGCCAGCAGCGTAGTTTTGGGGGCCACTGAAGCTTTCTTT
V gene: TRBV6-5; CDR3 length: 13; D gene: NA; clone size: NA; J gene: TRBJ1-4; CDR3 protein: CASSYISKEKLFF; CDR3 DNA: TGTGCCAGCAGTTACATTTCAAAAGAAAAACTGTTTTTT
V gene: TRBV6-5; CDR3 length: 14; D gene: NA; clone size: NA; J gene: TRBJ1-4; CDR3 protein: CASRGGGLHEKLFF; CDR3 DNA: TGTGCCAGCAGGGGAGGGGGGCTCCATGAAAAACTGTTTTTT
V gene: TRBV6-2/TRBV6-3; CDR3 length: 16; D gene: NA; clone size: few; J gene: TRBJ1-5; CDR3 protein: CASSYTGGYSNQPQHF; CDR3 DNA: TGTGCCAGCAGTTACACTGGCGGGTATAGCAATCAGCCCCAGCATTTT
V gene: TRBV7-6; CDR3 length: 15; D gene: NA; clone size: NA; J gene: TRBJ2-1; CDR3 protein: CASSFGGTAYNEQFF; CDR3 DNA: TGTGCCAGCAGCTTCGGAGGGACAGCTTACAATGAGCAGTTCTTC
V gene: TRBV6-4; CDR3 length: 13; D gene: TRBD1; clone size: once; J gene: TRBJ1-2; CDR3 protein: CASSGGTGYGYTF; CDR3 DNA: TGTGCCAGCAGCGGCGGGACAGGCTATGGCTACACCTTC
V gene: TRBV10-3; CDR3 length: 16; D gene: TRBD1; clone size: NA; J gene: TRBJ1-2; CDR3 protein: CAISEWAGGSGDGYTF; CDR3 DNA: TGTGCCATCAGTGAGTGGGCAGGGGGCAGCGGGGATGGCTACACCTTC
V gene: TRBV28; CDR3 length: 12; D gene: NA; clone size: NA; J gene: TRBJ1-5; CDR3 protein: CASSSYLKPQHF; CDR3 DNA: TGTGCCAGCAGTTCTTATCTTAAGCCCCAGCATTTT
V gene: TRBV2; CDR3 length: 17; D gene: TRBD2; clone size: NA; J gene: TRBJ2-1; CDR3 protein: CASSERASGGPGNEQFF; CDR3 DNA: TGTGCCAGCAGTGAAAGGGCTAGCGGGGGGCCGGGGAATGAGCAGTTCTTC
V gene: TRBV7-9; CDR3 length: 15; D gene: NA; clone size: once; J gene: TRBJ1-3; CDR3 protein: CASSSRVSSGNTIYF; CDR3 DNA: TGTGCCAGCAGCTCCCGTGTGAGCTCTGGAAACACCATATATTTT
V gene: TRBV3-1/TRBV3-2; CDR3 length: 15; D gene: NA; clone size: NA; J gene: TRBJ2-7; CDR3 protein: CASSQISDISYEQYF; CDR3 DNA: TGTGCCAGCAGTCAAATCTCGGACATTTCCTACGAGCAGTACTTC
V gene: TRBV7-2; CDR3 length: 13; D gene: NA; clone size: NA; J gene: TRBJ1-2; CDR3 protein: CASSPDRNYGYTF; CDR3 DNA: TGTGCCAGCAGCCCGGACAGAAACTATGGCTACACCTTC
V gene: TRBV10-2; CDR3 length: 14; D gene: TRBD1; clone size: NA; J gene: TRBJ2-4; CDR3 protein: CASSEVGQGVIQYF; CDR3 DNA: TGCGCCAGCAGTGAGGTTGGACAGGGGGTTATTCAGTACTTC
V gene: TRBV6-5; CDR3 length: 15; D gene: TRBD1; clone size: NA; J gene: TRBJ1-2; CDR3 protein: CASSYSGTGQGGYTF; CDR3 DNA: TGTGCCAGCAGTTACTCGGGGACAGGGCAGGGGGGCTACACCTTC
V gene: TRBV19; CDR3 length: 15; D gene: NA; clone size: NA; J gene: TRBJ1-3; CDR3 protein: CASSMAGRGGNTIYF; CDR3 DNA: TGTGCCAGTAGTATGGCAGGCAGGGGTGGAAACACCATATATTTT
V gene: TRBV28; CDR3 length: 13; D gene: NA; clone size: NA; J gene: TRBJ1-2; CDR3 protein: CASSPGGRGGYTF; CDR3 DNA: TGTGCCAGCAGTCCGGGGGGGAGAGGCGGCTACACCTTC
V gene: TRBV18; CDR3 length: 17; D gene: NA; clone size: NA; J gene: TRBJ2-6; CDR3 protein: CASSPPLPPSGANVLTF; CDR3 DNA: TGTGCCAGCTCACCACCTTTACCGCCTAGTGGGGCCAACGTCCTGACTTTC
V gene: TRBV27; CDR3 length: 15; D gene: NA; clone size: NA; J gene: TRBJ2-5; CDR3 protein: CASKPGRPIQETQYF; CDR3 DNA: TGTGCCAGCAAACCGGGTCGGCCGATTCAAGAGACCCAGTACTTC
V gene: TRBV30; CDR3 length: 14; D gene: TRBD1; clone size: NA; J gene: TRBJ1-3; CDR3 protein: CAWSVGTGVNTIYF; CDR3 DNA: TGTGCCTGGAGTGTGGGGACAGGGGTGAACACCATATATTTT
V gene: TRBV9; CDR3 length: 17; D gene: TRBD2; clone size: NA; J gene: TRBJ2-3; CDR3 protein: CASSVGDSGGGTDTQYF; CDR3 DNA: TGTGCCAGCAGCGTAGGGGATAGCGGGGGGGGCACAGATACGCAGTATTTT
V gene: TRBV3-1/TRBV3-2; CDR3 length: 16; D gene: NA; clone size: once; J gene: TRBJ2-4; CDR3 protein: CASSQVRGSAKNIQYF; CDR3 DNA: TGTGCCAGCAGCCAAGTAAGGGGCTCGGCCAAAAACATTCAGTACTTC
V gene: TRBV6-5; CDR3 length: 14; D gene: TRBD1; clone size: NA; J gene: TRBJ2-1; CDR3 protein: CANGQGAFGYEQFF; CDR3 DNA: TGTGCCAACGGACAGGGGGCGTTTGGGTATGAGCAGTTCTTC
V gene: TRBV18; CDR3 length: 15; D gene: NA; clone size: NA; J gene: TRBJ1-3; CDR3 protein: CASSPPAQSGNTIYF; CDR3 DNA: TGTGCCAGCTCACCACCCGCACAATCTGGAAACACCATATATTTT
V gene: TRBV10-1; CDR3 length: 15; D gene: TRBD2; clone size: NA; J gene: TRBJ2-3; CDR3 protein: CASSELAGGRDTQYF; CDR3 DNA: TGCGCCAGCAGTGAACTAGCGGGGGGTAGAGATACGCAGTATTTT
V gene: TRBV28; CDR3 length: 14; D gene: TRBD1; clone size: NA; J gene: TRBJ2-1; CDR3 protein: CASILDRVHNEQFF; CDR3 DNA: TGTGCCAGCATCTTGGACAGGGTCCACAATGAGCAGTTCTTC
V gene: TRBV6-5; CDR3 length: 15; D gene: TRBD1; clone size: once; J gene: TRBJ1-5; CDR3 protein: CASRLTGNSNQPQHF; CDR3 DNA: TGTGCCAGCAGACTGACAGGGAATAGCAATCAGCCCCAGCATTTT
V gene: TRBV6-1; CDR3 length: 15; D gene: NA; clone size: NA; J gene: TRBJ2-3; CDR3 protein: CASSEAGDILDTQYF; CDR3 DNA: TGTGCCAGCAGTGAAGCAGGGGATATCTTAGATACGCAGTATTTT
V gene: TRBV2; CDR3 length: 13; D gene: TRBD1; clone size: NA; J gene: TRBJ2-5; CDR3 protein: CASISRGQETQYF; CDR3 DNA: TGTGCCAGCATTAGCAGGGGGCAAGAGACCCAGTACTTC
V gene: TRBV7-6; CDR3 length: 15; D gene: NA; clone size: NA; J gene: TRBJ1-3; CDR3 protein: CASSSRRGSGNTIYF; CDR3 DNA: TGTGCCAGCAGCTCTCGGCGGGGTTCGGGAAACACCATATATTTT
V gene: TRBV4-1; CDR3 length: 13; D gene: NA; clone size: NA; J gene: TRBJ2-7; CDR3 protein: CASSQDRYYEQYF; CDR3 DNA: TGCGCCAGCAGCCAAGACCGTTACTACGAGCAGTACTTC
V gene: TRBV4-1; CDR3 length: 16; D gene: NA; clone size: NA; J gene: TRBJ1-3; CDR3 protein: CASSQSWASSGNTIYF; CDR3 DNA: TGCGCCAGCAGCCAGTCTTGGGCATCCTCTGGAAACACCATATATTTT
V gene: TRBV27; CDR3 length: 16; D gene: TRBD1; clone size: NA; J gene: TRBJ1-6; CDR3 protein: CASSSRGTGKNSPLHF; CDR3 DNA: TGTGCCAGCAGTTCCCGTGGGACAGGGAAGAATTCACCCCTCCACTTT
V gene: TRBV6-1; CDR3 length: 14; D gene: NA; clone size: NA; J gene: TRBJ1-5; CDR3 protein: CASSEMDTNQPQHF; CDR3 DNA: TGTGCCAGCAGTGAAATGGACACCAATCAGCCCCAGCATTTT
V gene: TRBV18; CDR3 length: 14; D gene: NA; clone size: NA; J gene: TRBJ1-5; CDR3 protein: CASSPQQGEQPQHF; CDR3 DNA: TGTGCCAGCTCACCACAACAGGGCGAACAGCCCCAGCATTTT
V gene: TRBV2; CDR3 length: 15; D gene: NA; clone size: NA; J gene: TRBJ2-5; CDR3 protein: CASSEAVGDQETQYF; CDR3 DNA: TGTGCCAGCAGTGAAGCAGTAGGAGACCAAGAGACCCAGTACTTC
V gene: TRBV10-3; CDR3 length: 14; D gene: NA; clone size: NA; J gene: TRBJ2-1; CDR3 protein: CAISEDSFYNEQFF; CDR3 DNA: TGTGCCATCAGTGAGGACAGTTTCTACAATGAGCAGTTCTTC
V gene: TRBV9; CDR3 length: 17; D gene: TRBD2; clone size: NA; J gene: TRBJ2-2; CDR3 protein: CASSGSSGKSNTGELFF; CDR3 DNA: TGTGCCAGCAGCGGATCTAGCGGGAAGTCGAACACCGGGGAGCTGTTTTTT
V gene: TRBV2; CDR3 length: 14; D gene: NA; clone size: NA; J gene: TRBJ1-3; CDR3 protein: CASSDGPGPYTIYF; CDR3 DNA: TGTGCCAGCAGCGATGGGCCAGGGCCGTACACCATATATTTT
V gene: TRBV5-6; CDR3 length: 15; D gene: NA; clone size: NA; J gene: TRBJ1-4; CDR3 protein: CASSLRGGTNEKLFF; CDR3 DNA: TGTGCCAGCAGCTTGCGCGGGGGCACTAATGAAAAACTGTTTTTT
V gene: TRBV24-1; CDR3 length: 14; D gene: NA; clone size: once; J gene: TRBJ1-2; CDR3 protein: CATSDTGSAYGYTF; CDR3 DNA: TGTGCCACCAGTGACACAGGATCGGCCTATGGCTACACCTTC
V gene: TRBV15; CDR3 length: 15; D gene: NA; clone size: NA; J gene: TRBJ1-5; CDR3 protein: CATRNGLRGNQPQHF; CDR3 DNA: TGTGCCACCCGAAATGGCCTCAGGGGCAATCAGCCCCAGCATTTT
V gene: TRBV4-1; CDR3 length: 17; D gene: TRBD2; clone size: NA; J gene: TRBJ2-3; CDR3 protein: CASSQVAGGTSTDTQYF; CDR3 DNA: TGCGCCAGCAGCCAAGTTGCGGGGGGGACTAGCACAGATACGCAGTATTTT
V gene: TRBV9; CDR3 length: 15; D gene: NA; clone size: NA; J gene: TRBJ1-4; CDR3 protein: CASSVGEASNEKLFF; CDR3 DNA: TGTGCCAGCAGCGTAGGAGAGGCCTCTAATGAAAAACTGTTTTTT
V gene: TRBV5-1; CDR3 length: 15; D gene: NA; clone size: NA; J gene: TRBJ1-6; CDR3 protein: CASSFETGSNSPLHF; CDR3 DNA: TGCGCCAGCAGCTTCGAAACAGGGAGTAATTCACCCCTCCACTTT
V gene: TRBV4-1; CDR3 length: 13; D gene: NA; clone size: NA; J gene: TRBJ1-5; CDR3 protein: CASSRDNRGPQHF; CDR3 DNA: TGCGCCAGCAGCCGCGACAACCGGGGGCCCCAGCATTTT